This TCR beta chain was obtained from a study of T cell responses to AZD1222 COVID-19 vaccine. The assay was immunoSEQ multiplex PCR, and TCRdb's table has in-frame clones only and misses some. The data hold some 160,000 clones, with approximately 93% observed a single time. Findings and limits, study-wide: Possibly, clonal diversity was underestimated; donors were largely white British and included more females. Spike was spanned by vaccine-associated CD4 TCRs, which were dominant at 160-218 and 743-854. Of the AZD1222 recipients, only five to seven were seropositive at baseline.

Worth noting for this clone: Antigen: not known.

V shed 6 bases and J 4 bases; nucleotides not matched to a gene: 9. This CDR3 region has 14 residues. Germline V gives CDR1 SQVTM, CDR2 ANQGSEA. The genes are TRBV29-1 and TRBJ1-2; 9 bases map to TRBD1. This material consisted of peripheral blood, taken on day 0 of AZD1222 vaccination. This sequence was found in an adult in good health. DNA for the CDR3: TGCAGCGTCGGGACAGGGATTGAGGCCTATGGCTACACCTTC. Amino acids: CSVGTGIEAYGYTF.